Sequencing of this T cell receptor (beta chain) was carried out in a study of T cell repertoires and HLA-DP antigens. As for the study in general: Average DNA input: roughly 0.2 ug for CD137+CD4+ sorts, roughly 1,100 ng pre-culture.

Amplification used primers for 54 TRBV and 13 TRBJ segments. The protocol was immunoSEQ multiplex PCR, while the TCRdb copy is restricted to in-frame clones and leaves out a portion. Of about 89,000 clones listed, roughly 86% are singletons. Turning to this clone: No antigen is known for it.

General study results and limits: No separate analysis of naive versus memory CD4+ cells was done.

Sequenced sample: CD4+ T cells from PBMCs. The TCR sequence derives from a man over 45 in good health and CMV-seronegative.

CDR3 sequence: CASSTNVERKAFF. In DNA, the CDR3 is TGTGCCAGCTCGACCAATGTCGAGCGAAAAGCTTTCTTT. This chain links TRBV18 with TRBJ1-1; no clear D. The V gene's germline CDR1 is KGHSH and CDR2 LQKENI. The ends were cut back, 6 bases at V and 9 bases at J, with 17 bases in the middle. The CDR3 contains 13 residues. The full variable domain, completed using reference TRBV18 and TRBJ1-1, is NAGVMQNPRHLVRRRGQEARLRCSPMKGHSHVYWYRQLPEEGLKFMVYLQKENIIDESGMPKERFSAEFPKEGPSILRIQQVVRGDSAAYFCASSTNVERKAFFGQGTRLTVV.